This T cell receptor beta chain was found in a study of tumor-infiltrating lymphocytes in localized non-small cell lung cancer. General study results and limits: IM1 and IM2 tumors showed no difference in T-cell fraction. Only some patients had TCR sequencing, depending on available tissue. TCRbeta sequencing showed higher T cell infiltration in tumors than uninvolved lung. Different pieces of the same tissue went to different assays, confounding technical variation with intratumor heterogeneity.

This clone has a single count. Antigen unknown. The CDR3 loop spans 15 amino acids. Trimming took off 6 bases at V and 3 bases at J, with 17 bases between the two ends. Per germline, CDR1 SGHDN and CDR2 FVKESK. The data were produced by immunoSEQ multiplex PCR, yet TCRdb's version contains in-frame clones alone and is incomplete. The data hold over 10,000 clones, with roughly 70% observed a single time. This clonotype was sampled from a human donor with non-small cell lung cancer. The genes are TRBV14 and TRBJ2-5, with D tentatively TRBD2 (6 bases). The specimen was uninvolved lung tissue not adjacent to the tumor. The chain's CDR3 is CASSRIRDSKETQYF. CDR3 sequence (DNA): TGTGCCAGCAGTCGAATCCGGGACTCAAAAGAGACCCAGTACTTC.